The clone carrying this T cell receptor beta chain was recorded at least ten times. The target antigen is unknown. Each CDR3 protein gets one entry after TCRdb re-called the 5' RACE reads with MiXCR. Among around 140,000 distinct CDR3 sequences listed, 6.6% were seen once. The data are from a study of T cells after yellow fever vaccination. Study-wide points: Of the clonotypes, a small share occurred in both CD4 and CD8 compartments.

The CDR3 extends over 16 amino acids. V lost 1 base, J lost 4 bases, and 9 bases stayed unmatched. In germline, CDR1 is SEHNR, CDR2 FQNEAQ (reference sequence). The receptor was isolated from a man between 25 and 39 years old who received the YFV17D yellow fever vaccine. J is TRBJ2-7 and V is TRBV7-9, with 8 positions matching TRBD1. The sample consisted of CD4+ T cells sorted from PBMCs, taken 10 days after the yellow fever booster vaccination. The CDR3 protein is CASSLVQTGARYEQYF. CDR3 DNA sequence: TGTGCCAGCAGCTTAGTCCAGACAGGGGCGAGATACGAGCAGTACTTC.